This TCR beta chain was observed in a study of cytomegalovirus exposure and HLA in healthy donors. Background on the study: Earlier, 100 million to 130 million unique TCR beta sequences were recovered from approximately 200 million T cells by an analysis. Early release data held about 85 million unique TCRs from HLA-typed donors.

In the case of this clone: Its specificity is unknown. Different DNA sequences within this sample yield the same CDR3.

The primer mix had 60 Vbeta and 13 Jbeta primers. Sequenced by immunoSEQ multiplex PCR; TCRdb stores in-frame clones only, minus some. The top ten clones hold around 4% of a sample with 100,000 to 150,000 clones, over 70% of them seen once. Study-level findings and limits: TCR beta chain V- and J-gene trimming was linked, in a later analysis, to a missense variant in DCLRE1C.

The germline V gene has CDR1 MNHEY and CDR2 SMNVEV (reference sequence). The ends were cut back, 5 bases at V and 4 bases at J, with 11 bases in the middle. The CDR3 is 13 amino acids. The sequencing input was PBMCs. This clonotype originated in a man aged 40-49 years in good health and CMV-seropositive. V is TRBV27 and J is TRBJ1-1; D is unresolved. Here the CDR3 DNA reads TGTGCCAGCAGTCCCTTAGGAGGCACTGAAGCTTTCTTT. It encodes CASSPLGGTEAFF.